Shown below are 3 T cell receptor beta chains from a single sample sequenced in a study of cytomegalovirus exposure and HLA in healthy donors (dated by TCRdb to 2016 to 2017). Preparation of the library involved the immunoSEQ multiplex PCR assay. The multiplex PCR relied on a mix of 60 forward primers for TCR Vbeta segments and 13 reverse primers for TCR Jbeta segments. Not all clones reach the TCRdb copy of this immuneACCESS table, which keeps in-frame sequences only. Checked studies attribute under half of the gap to unresolved V genes and leave the rest unexplained. The sample data list about 180,000 clones, and about 80% of these were observed just once. In total, the top ten clones hold roughly 3.7% of the sample. Sequencing was carried out using PBMCs. The receptors were gathered from a woman in her sixties in good health and CMV-seropositive.

The table lists this clone with a few counts. CDR3 DNA sequence: TGTGCCAGCAGGTCGACTAGCGGGGGGGTTGAGACCCAGTACTTC. Amino acid sequence: CASRSTSGGVETQYF. The chain joins TRBV7-6 to TRBJ2-5, with 14 nucleotides matching TRBD2. V was clipped by 6 bases and J by 5 bases; unmatched bases: 5. This CDR3 comprises 15 residues. The germline gives CDR1 SGHVS, CDR2 FNYEAQ.

This chain links TRBV2 with TRBJ2-1; 12 positions match TRBD1. Germline CDR1 and CDR2: SNHLY and FYNNEI. This CDR3 is 14 amino acids long. V lost 6 bases and J lost 7; bases outside the gene matches: 4. The CDR3, as DNA: TGTGCCAGCAGGGGACAGGGGGCTAAAAATGAGCAGTTCTTC. It is translated as CASRGQGAKNEQFF.

CDR3 in amino acids: CASQDRATYEQYF. CDR3 in DNA: TGTGCCAGTCAGGACAGGGCAACCTACGAGCAGTACTTC. This rearrangement joins TRBV2 to TRBJ2-7; 8 bases fit TRBD1. J gave up 2 bases and V 9 bases, and 6 bases lay outside the gene matches. The CDR3 is 13 amino acids. The V gene's germline CDR1 is SNHLY and CDR2 FYNNEI.